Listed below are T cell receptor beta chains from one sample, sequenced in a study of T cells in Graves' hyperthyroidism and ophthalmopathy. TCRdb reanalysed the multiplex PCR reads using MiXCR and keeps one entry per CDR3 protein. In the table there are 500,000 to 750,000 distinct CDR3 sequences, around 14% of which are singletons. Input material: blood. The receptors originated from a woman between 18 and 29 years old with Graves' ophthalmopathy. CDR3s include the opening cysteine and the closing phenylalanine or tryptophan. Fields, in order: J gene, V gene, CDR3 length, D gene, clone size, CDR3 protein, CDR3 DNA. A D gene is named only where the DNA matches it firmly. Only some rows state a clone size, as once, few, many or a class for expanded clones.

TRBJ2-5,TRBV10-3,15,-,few,CAITSGQGGQETQYF,TGTGCCATCACATCAGGACAGGGAGGGCAAGAGACCCAGTACTTC
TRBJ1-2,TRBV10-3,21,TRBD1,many,CAIRGGPQGAPGTNHRYGYTF,TGTGCCATCAGGGGAGGTCCACAGGGGGCCCCCGGCACCAACCATCGCTATGGCTACACCTTC
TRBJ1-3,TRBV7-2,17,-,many,CASSLAPWAGSGNTIYF,TGTGCCAGCAGCTTAGCCCCGTGGGCAGGCTCTGGAAACACCATATATTTT
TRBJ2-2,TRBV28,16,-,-,CASCPGGLPLGGELFF,TGTGCCAGCTGCCCCGGGGGTCTTCCCCTAGGCGGGGAGCTGTTTTTT
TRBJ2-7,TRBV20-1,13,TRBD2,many,CSARRGSSYEQYF,TGCAGTGCTAGGCGGGGGTCCTCCTACGAGCAGTACTTC
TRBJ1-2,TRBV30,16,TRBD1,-,CAWSVHDRGFNYGYTF,TGTGCCTGGAGTGTTCACGACAGGGGGTTTAACTATGGCTACACCTTC
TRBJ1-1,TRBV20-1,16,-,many,CSARDVLRGLGTEAFF,TGCAGTGCTAGAGATGTCTTGCGGGGCCTCGGCACTGAAGCTTTCTTT
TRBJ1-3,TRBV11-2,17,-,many,CASSPLLRARSGNTIYF,TGTGCCAGCAGCCCCCTTCTGCGGGCCCGCTCTGGAAACACCATATATTTT
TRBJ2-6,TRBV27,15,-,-,CASSLWSSGANVLTF,TGTGCCAGCAGTTTATGGTCCTCTGGGGCCAACGTCCTGACTTTC
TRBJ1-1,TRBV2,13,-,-,CASSPYVGTEAFF,TGTGCCAGCAGCCCCTACGTGGGGACTGAAGCTTTCTTT
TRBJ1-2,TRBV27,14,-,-,CASSFQLFGYGYTF,TGTGCCAGCAGTTTTCAGCTGTTCGGCTATGGCTACACCTTC
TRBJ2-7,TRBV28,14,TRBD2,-,CASSSRLAGVEQYF,TGTGCCAGCAGTTCCCGACTAGCGGGAGTCGAGCAGTACTTC
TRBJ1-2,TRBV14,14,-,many,CASSPRAEGHGYTF,TGTGCCAGCAGCCCCCGTGCAGAGGGCCATGGCTACACCTTC
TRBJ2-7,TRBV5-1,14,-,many,CASSLGSGAYEQYF,TGCGCCAGCAGCTTGGGGTCCGGAGCCTACGAGCAGTACTTC
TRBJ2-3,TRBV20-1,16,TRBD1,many,CSAFPGQGAMTDTQYF,TGCAGTGCTTTTCCGGGACAGGGGGCGATGACAGATACGCAGTATTTT
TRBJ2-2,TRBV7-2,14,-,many,CASSSDGNTGELFF,TGTGCCAGCAGTTCGGACGGTAACACCGGGGAGCTGTTTTTT
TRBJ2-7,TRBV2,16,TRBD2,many,CASSTGGTSGSYEQYF,TGTGCCAGCAGTACAGGGGGGACTAGCGGGAGTTACGAGCAGTACTTC
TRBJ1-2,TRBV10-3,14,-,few,CAISDGVATYGYTF,TGTGCCATCAGTGATGGTGTAGCGACTTATGGCTACACCTTC
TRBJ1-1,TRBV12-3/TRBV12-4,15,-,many,CASSGTGSLLTEAFF,TGTGCCAGCAGTGGAACAGGGTCCTTGCTAACTGAAGCTTTCTTT
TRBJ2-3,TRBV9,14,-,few,CASSIRVSTDTQYF,TGTGCCAGCAGCATCAGGGTTAGCACAGATACGCAGTATTTT
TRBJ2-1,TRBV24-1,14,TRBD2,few,CATAGSGRYNEQFF,TGTGCCACCGCCGGTAGCGGGAGGTACAATGAGCAGTTCTTC
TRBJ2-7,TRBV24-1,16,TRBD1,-,CATSDSRQGRTYEQYF,TGTGCCACCAGTGATTCTCGACAGGGAAGGACCTACGAGCAGTACTTC
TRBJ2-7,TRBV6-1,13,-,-,CASSPRVTYEQYF,TGTGCCAGCAGCCCCCGGGTGACCTACGAGCAGTACTTC
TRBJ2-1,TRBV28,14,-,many,CASSFAISYNEQFF,TGTGCCAGCAGTTTTGCTATATCCTACAATGAGCAGTTCTTC
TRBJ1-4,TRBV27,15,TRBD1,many,CASSLSAGGDEKLFF,TGTGCCAGCAGTTTATCGGCAGGGGGTGATGAAAAACTGTTTTTT
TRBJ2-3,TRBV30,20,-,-,CAWSVRSADIFRVNTDTQYF,TGTGCCTGGAGTGTACGTTCAGCGGACATATTTAGAGTGAACACAGATACGCAGTATTTT
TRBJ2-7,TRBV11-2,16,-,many,CASSLPFRDNHYEQYF,TGTGCCAGCAGCTTACCATTCCGGGACAACCATTACGAGCAGTACTTC
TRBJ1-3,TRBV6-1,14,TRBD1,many,CASAQGASGNTIYF,TGTGCCAGCGCTCAGGGGGCCTCTGGAAACACCATATATTTT
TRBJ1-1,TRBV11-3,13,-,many,CASSSRRDTEAFF,TGTGCCAGCAGCTCGCGACGAGACACTGAAGCTTTCTTT
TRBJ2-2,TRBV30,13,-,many,CAWSRGLNGELFF,TGTGCCTGGAGCCGGGGGTTGAACGGGGAGCTGTTTTTT
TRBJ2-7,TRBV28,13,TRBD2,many,CASGRVQLREQYF,TGTGCCTCCGGGAGGGTCCAGCTGCGGGAGCAGTACTTC
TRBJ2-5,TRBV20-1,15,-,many,CSAREGQAGGETQYF,TGCAGTGCTAGAGAGGGGCAGGCTGGGGGAGAGACCCAGTACTTC
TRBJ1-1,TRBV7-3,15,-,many,CASSLNSGVNTEAFF,TGTGCCAGCAGCTTAAATTCCGGGGTGAACACTGAAGCTTTCTTT
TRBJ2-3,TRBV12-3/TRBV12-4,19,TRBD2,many,CASSYFLAGGPRGTDTQYF,TGTGCCAGCAGTTACTTCCTGGCGGGAGGCCCCCGGGGAACAGATACGCAGTATTTT
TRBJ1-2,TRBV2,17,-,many,CASSGSPGDGLNYGYTF,TGTGCCAGCAGTGGATCCCCCGGGGACGGCCTAAACTATGGCTACACCTTC
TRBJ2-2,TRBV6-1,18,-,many,CASSSGGSGITNTGELFF,TGTGCCAGCAGTTCGGGTGGGAGCGGAATAACGAACACCGGGGAGCTGTTTTTT
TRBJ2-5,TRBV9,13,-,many,CASSHWTEETQYF,TGTGCCAGCAGCCATTGGACAGAAGAGACCCAGTACTTC
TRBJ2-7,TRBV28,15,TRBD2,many,CASSATFRGSYEQYF,TGTGCCAGCAGTGCAACATTTCGCGGGAGCTACGAGCAGTACTTC
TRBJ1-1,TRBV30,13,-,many,CACRRQMNTEAFF,TGTGCCTGCAGAAGACAGATGAACACTGAAGCTTTCTTT
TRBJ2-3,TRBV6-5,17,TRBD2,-,CASSYRRLAARTDTQYF,TGTGCCAGCAGTTACCGCCGACTAGCGGCCCGCACAGATACGCAGTATTTT
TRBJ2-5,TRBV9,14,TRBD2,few,CASSEGTSPRTQCF,TGTGCCAGCAGCGAGGGGACTAGCCCGAGGACCCAGTGCTTC
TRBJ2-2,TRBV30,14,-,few,CAWSQGRDTGELFF,TGTGCCTGGAGCCAGGGACGAGACACCGGGGAGCTGTTTTTT
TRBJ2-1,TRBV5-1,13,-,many,CASSFPNSNEQFF,TGCGCCAGCAGCTTTCCGAATTCAAATGAGCAGTTCTTC
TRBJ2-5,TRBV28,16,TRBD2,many,CASSPGLAAYQETQYF,TGTGCCAGCAGTCCCGGACTAGCGGCCTACCAAGAGACCCAGTACTTC
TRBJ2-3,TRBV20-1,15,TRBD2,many,CSASGRLAGGDTQYF,TGCAGTGCTAGTGGAAGACTAGCGGGAGGGGATACGCAGTATTTT
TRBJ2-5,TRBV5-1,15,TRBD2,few,CASSSQREFGETQYF,TGCGCCAGCAGCTCTCAGCGGGAGTTTGGAGAGACCCAGTACTTC
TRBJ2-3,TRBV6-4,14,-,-,CASSDSSRGGTQYF,TGTGCCAGCAGTGACTCCAGCAGGGGCGGGACGCAGTATTTT
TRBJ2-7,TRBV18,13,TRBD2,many,CASSPSGSSEQYF,TGTGCCAGCTCACCTAGCGGGAGTAGCGAGCAGTACTTC
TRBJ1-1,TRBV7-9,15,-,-,CASSLLGLSNTEAFF,TGTGCCAGCAGCTTACTCGGACTCTCGAACACTGAAGCTTTCTTT
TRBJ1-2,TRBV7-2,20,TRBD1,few,CASSYPRGYTSTGFSYGYTF,TGTGCCAGCAGCTACCCGCGGGGCTACACGTCGACAGGGTTTTCCTATGGCTACACCTTC
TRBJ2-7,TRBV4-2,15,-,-,CASSQNLRSSYEQYF,TGTGCCAGCAGCCAGAATCTCAGGAGCTCCTACGAGCAGTACTTC
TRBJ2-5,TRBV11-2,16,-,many,CASSPGGGTGRETQYF,TGTGCCAGCAGCCCAGGGGGGGGGACAGGACGAGAGACCCAGTACTTC